One and the same sample provided the 27 T cell receptor beta chains below, sequenced in a study of T cell repertoires in cytomegalovirus infection. TCRdb independently ran MiXCR on the reads; one entry per CDR3 protein. Of a few hundred thousand distinct CDR3 sequences listed, 15% to 20% are singletons. The sample comprised PBMCs. These receptors were taken from a human donor in good health (CMV status not recorded). Some clones in this sample may be carry-over from other donors' samples.

The rearrangement uses TRBV7-2 and TRBJ1-1; D remains ambiguous. Germline assignment: CDR1 SGHTA and CDR2 FQGNSA. V shed 0 bases and J shed 6 bases, with 11 bases lying between them. The CDR3 length is 14 residues. The CDR3 DNA follows: TGTGCCAGCAGCTTAGCGCTAACGTCCGCTGAAGCTTTCTTT. It encodes CASSLALTSAEAFF.

The table lists this clonotype with many counts. V usage is TRBV4-3 and J usage is TRBJ2-3; 10 bases align to TRBD2. Germline V lookup: CDR1 LGHNA, CDR2 YSLEER. The CDR3 is 18 residues long. Losses at the gene ends were 0 bases for V and 4 bases for J; bases not matched to a gene: 10. CDR3 sequence (DNA): TGCGCCAGCAGCCAAGATCCAGCGGGGGGGCCATTGTCAGATACGCAGTATTTT. Its translation: CASSQDPAGGPLSDTQYF.

This rearrangement joins TRBV6-6 to TRBJ1-2, with D hard to call. Looked up from germline, CDR1 is MNHNY and CDR2 is SVGAGI (reference sequence). The V end lost 8 bases, the J end lost 8 bases, and 18 bases lay between the germline ends. This CDR3 spans 13 amino acids. The CDR3 loop reads CASGERAVKGYTF. CDR3 DNA sequence: TGTGCCAGCGGGGAGAGGGCCGTAAAAGGCTACACCTTC.

This clonotype showed up just a few times. The chain employs TRBV9 and TRBJ2-7; 9 bases align to TRBD1. J lost 6 bases, V lost 4 bases, and 11 bases had no gene match. The CDR3 runs 15 residues. Germline CDR1 SGDLS, CDR2 YYNGEE. This CDR3 is CASSPRRDRDSEQYF. The CDR3 bases are TGTGCCAGCAGCCCCAGGCGGGACAGGGACTCCGAGCAGTACTTC.

In this sample, this clonotype turned up a few times. This chain joins TRBV18 and TRBJ2-5; D gene unclear. This CDR3 contains 14 residues. Deletions cut 1 base from V and 7 bases from J, with 13 bases between. CDR1 is KGHSH and CDR2 is LQKENI in the germline V gene. Written as DNA, the CDR3 is TGTGCCAGCTCACCACGAGAAAGGGCCGGGACCCAGTACTTC. Its translation: CASSPRERAGTQYF.

At least ten counts were recorded for this clonotype. The chain joins TRBV12-3 or TRBV12-4 to TRBJ1-5; perhaps TRBD1 as D (6 bases). This CDR3 spans 14 amino acids. Trimming took 9 bases from V and 3 from J, leaving 15 bases between them. DNA of the CDR3: TGTGCCAGTCGACGCGGGGGCAACAATCAGCCCCAGCATTTT. Encoded protein: CASRRGGNNQPQHF.

Only a few counts were recorded for this clonotype. The V gene is TRBV6-6, the J gene TRBJ2-2; no reliable D call. The length of the CDR3 is 15 residues. V dropped 6 bases and J dropped 1 base, with 12 bases sitting between them. Looked up from germline, CDR1 is MNHNY and CDR2 is SVGAGI (reference sequence). The CDR3 DNA reads as TGTGCCAGCAGCCCGACCGGCGGGAACACCGGGGAGCTGTTTTTT. It is translated as CASSPTGGNTGELFF.

This clonotype was observed many times. The V call is TRBV6-5, the J call TRBJ2-7; 8 nucleotides line up with TRBD1. V shed 0 bases, J shed 4 bases, and the junction held 8 bases outside the gene matches. Germline V gives CDR1 MNHEY, CDR2 SVGAGI. CDR3 length: 16 amino acids. In nucleotides, the CDR3 is TGTGCCAGCAGTTACTCTGGCAGGGGGCTAGGGTACGAGCAGTACTTC. The encoded protein is CASSYSGRGLGYEQYF.

This clonotype was recorded at least ten times. The CDR3, as DNA: TGTGCCAGCAGCTTAGAAGCGGGTGGGTCCTACGAGCAGTACTTC. It codes for CASSLEAGGSYEQYF. The chain recombines TRBV7-9 with TRBJ2-7; tentatively, D is TRBD2 (6 bases). The CDR3 is 15 residues long. CDR1 SEHNR and CDR2 FQNEAQ come from the germline V gene (reference sequence). V gave up 1 base and J gave up 1 base, with 11 bases separating them.

This clonotype was seen ten or more times. The V and J genes are TRBV28 and TRBJ2-7, with 7 positions matching TRBD1. Per germline, CDR1 MDHEN and CDR2 SYDVKM. With V trimmed by 6 bases and J by 3 bases, 17 bases remained unmatched. CDR3 size: 17 residues. The CDR3 coding sequence is TGTGCCAGCAGGACCCCAGTATCACAGGGGTCCGGCTACGAGCAGTACTTC. Its translation: CASRTPVSQGSGYEQYF. Supplemented by reference TRBV28 and TRBJ2-7, the full variable domain reads DVKVTQSSRYLVKRTGEKVFLECVQDMDHENMFWYRQDPGLGLRLIYFSYDVKMKEKGDIPEGYSVSREKKERFSLILESASTNQTSMYLCASRTPVSQGSGYEQYFGPGTRLTVT.

Many counts were recorded for this clonotype. The chain recombines TRBV10-3 with TRBJ1-1; 8 nucleotides match TRBD1. The J segment lost 7 bases and the V segment lost 3 bases, leaving 16 bases of the junction unmatched. Germline V gene sequence: CDR1 ENHRY, CDR2 SYGVKD. This CDR3 contains 17 residues. CDR3 region: CAISDKRGTGDSREAFF. In DNA, the CDR3 is TGTGCCATCAGTGATAAGAGGGGGACAGGCGATTCCCGTGAAGCTTTCTTT.

This clonotype has only a few counts. The V and J genes are TRBV20-1 and TRBJ1-1; the match to TRBD1 covers 8 bases. Trimming cost V 5 bases and J 0 bases; bases outside gene matches: 2. The CDR3 spans 13 residues. The V gene's germline CDR1 is DFQATT and CDR2 SNEGSKA (reference sequence). The DNA for the CDR3 is TGCAGTGCTCGACAGGGGATGAACACTGAAGCTTTCTTT. Its protein product is CSARQGMNTEAFF.

The rearrangement links TRBV7-8 to TRBJ2-3, with D possibly being TRBD2 (6 bases). CDR3 length equals 15 residues. V dropped 2 bases and J dropped 3 bases, with 12 bases sitting between them. Germline CDR1 and CDR2: SGHVS and FQNEAQ. DNA for the CDR3: TGTGCCAGCAGCTTAAGGCGGGGTATGACAGATACGCAGTATTTT. Protein sequence: CASSLRRGMTDTQYF.

This clonotype was seen more than once but under ten times. CDR3 sequence: CASSLRFGGEGEQFF. The CDR3 nucleotides are TGTGCCAGCAGCTTAAGGTTTGGGGGCGAGGGTGAGCAGTTCTTC. The rearrangement joins TRBV7-2 to TRBJ2-1, with TRBD1 as a possible D gene (6 bases). The germline V gene has CDR1 SGHTA and CDR2 FQGNSA. Trimming removed 2 bases at V and 9 bases at J, with 17 bases between. The CDR3 runs 15 residues.

This clonotype was seen a few times. The chain's CDR3 is CASTLQPQGSYEQYF. The CDR3, as DNA: TGTGCCAGCACCCTACAGCCCCAGGGAAGCTACGAGCAGTACTTC. The chain combines TRBV5-4 with TRBJ2-7; weak D call: TRBD1 (5 bases). V gave up 6 bases and J gave up 3 bases, with 19 bases separating them. Germline V CDR1 and CDR2: SGHNT, YYREEE (reference sequence). The CDR3 totals 15 residues.

The rearrangement links TRBV10-3 to TRBJ1-2; D uncertain. Germline CDR1 and CDR2: ENHRY and SYGVKD. This CDR3 contains 15 residues. V lost 10 bases, J lost 4 bases, and 22 bases lay in between. Here the CDR3 reads CATAGVPNLGYGYTF. The CDR3 DNA reads TGTGCCACCGCTGGGGTCCCGAACTTAGGCTATGGCTACACCTTC.

CDR3 loop: CASSAVRDSRDYEQYF. The CDR3 DNA reads as TGTGCCAGTAGTGCGGTGAGGGACAGCCGGGACTACGAGCAGTACTTC. The chain is built from TRBV19 and TRBJ2-7; 7 nucleotides line up with TRBD1. Germline V lookup: CDR1 LNHDA, CDR2 SQIVND (reference sequence). J gave up 3 bases and V 5 bases, and 13 bases lay outside the gene matches. The CDR3 contains 16 residues.

Ten or more counts support this clonotype. The chain is built from TRBV7-6 and TRBJ2-3; D call uncertain. Germline CDR1 reads SGHVS; CDR2 reads FNYEAQ. Trimming stripped 5 bases from V and 0 bases from J, with 9 bases between. This CDR3 contains 14 residues. CDR3 in DNA: TGTGCCAGCAGCGCTGGTGGGAGCACAGATACGCAGTATTTT. This gives the protein CASSAGGSTDTQYF.

V usage is TRBV4-3 and J usage is TRBJ1-6; TRBD1 agrees at 7 bases. This CDR3 comprises 18 residues. Germline CDR1 LGHNA, CDR2 YSLEER. Losses at the gene ends were 0 bases for V and 4 bases for J; bases not matched to a gene: 9. The DNA of the CDR3 is TGCGCCAGCAGCCAAGATGGGGTTGGGACAGCATATAATTCACCCCTCCACTTT. Protein sequence: CASSQDGVGTAYNSPLHF.

This clonotype has a handful of counts. The V gene is TRBV20-1, the J gene TRBJ2-5; TRBD2 agrees at 9 bases. Per germline, CDR1 DFQATT and CDR2 SNEGSKA (reference sequence). V dropped 6 bases and J dropped 0; count of bases not matched to a gene: 23. There are 20 residues in the CDR3. CDR3 DNA sequence: TGCAGTGCGCTAGTTGGGTTTAGCGGGGGCCATAACGAATACCAAGAGACCCAGTACTTC. Its protein is CSALVGFSGGHNEYQETQYF.

This sequence joins TRBV2 and TRBJ2-1; D is ambiguous. The CDR3 runs 12 residues. The V end lost 7 bases, the J end lost 3 bases, and 7 bases lay between the germline ends. CDR1 SNHLY and CDR2 FYNNEI come from the germline V gene. CDR3 protein: CASNVGYNEQFF. DNA of the CDR3: TGTGCCAGCAATGTGGGCTACAATGAGCAGTTCTTC.

This clonotype was picked up a small number of times. V is TRBV28 and J is TRBJ1-5; D is unclear. The CDR3 totals 15 residues. V lost 8 bases and J 3 bases, leaving 17 bases between the germline ends. The V gene's germline CDR1 is MDHEN and CDR2 SYDVKM. CDR3 residues: CASGTLGSTNQPQHF. Here the CDR3 DNA reads TGTGCCAGCGGAACACTGGGGAGCACCAATCAGCCCCAGCATTTT. Together with reference TRBV28 and TRBJ1-5, the CDR3 gives the full variable domain: DVKVTQSSRYLVKRTGEKVFLECVQDMDHENMFWYRQDPGLGLRLIYFSYDVKMKEKGDIPEGYSVSREKKERFSLILESASTNQTSMYLCASGTLGSTNQPQHFGDGTRLSIL.

The table lists this clonotype with many counts. The rearrangement joins TRBV7-9 to TRBJ2-2; no clear D. CDR3 size: 15 residues. V was pared by 1 base and J by 2 bases, with 8 bases between. Germline V gives CDR1 SEHNR, CDR2 FQNEAQ (reference sequence). CDR3 region: CASSLGSSNTGELFF. The DNA of the CDR3 is TGTGCCAGCAGCTTAGGGTCATCAAACACCGGGGAGCTGTTTTTT.

This sequence joins TRBV20-1 and TRBJ1-2, with D perhaps matching TRBD1 (5 bases). Between the trimmed V and J ends, which lost 0 bases and 3 bases, there was a span of 11 bases. The length of the CDR3 is 14 residues. Germline-derived CDR1 and CDR2 are DFQATT and SNEGSKA (reference sequence). CDR3 loop: CSAREPGFDYGYTF. The CDR3 region has the DNA TGCAGTGCTAGAGAGCCAGGGTTCGACTATGGCTACACCTTC.

This clonotype has ten or more counts. The V call is TRBV7-3, the J call TRBJ2-6; D is undetermined. The V gene's germline CDR1 is SGHTA and CDR2 FQGTGA. The V and J ends lost 6 bases and 3 bases respectively, with 6 bases between them. The CDR3 consists of 13 residues. DNA for the CDR3: TGTGCCAGCAGTTTGCTTGGGGCCAACGTCCTGACTTTC. Protein sequence: CASSLLGANVLTF.

This chain links TRBV12-3 or TRBV12-4 with TRBJ2-3, with D perhaps being TRBD1 or TRBD2 (7 bases each). Trimming removed 6 bases from V and 6 bases from J, with 16 bases in between. This CDR3 region has 14 residues. CDR3 loop: CASRREGAGDTQYF. The DNA for the CDR3 is TGTGCCAGCAGAAGGGAGGGGGCTGGGGATACGCAGTATTTT.

J is TRBJ1-2 and V is TRBV7-2; D unclear. The CDR3 is 13 residues long. CDR1 and CDR2 from the germline V gene are SGHTA and FQGNSA. Trimming took 2 bases from V and 3 from J, leaving 7 bases between them. CDR3 amino acids: CASSLSFDYGYTF. The CDR3 coding sequence is TGTGCCAGCAGCTTATCGTTTGACTATGGCTACACCTTC.